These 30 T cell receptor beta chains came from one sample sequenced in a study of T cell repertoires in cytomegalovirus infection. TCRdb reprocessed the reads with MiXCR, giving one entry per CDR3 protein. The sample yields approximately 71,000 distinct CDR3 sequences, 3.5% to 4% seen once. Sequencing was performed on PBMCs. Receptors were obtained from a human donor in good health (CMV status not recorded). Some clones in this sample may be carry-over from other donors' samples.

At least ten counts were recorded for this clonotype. This chain's CDR3 is CASRRDRGIAFF. The CDR3, as DNA: TGTGCCAGCAGACGGGACAGGGGGATAGCTTTCTTT. V gene TRBV6-2 or TRBV6-3 combines with J gene TRBJ1-1; 11 nucleotides align to TRBD1. Trimming cost V 6 bases and J 10 bases; bases outside gene matches: 4. CDR3 length equals 12 residues. Germline-derived CDR1 and CDR2 are MNHEY and SVGEGT.

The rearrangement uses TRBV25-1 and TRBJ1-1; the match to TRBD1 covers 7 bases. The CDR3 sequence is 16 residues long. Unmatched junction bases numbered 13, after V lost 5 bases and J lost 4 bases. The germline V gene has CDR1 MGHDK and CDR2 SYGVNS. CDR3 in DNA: TGTGCCAGCAGTTCTCGACAGGGCGGTGGGAGCACTGAAGCTTTCTTT. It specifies CASSSRQGGGSTEAFF. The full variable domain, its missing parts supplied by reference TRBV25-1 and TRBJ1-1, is EADIYQTPRYLVIGTGKKITLECSQTMGHDKMYWYQQDPGMELHLIHYSYGVNSTEKGDLSSESTVSRIRTEHFPLTLESARPSHTSQYLCASSSRQGGGSTEAFFGQGTRLTVV.

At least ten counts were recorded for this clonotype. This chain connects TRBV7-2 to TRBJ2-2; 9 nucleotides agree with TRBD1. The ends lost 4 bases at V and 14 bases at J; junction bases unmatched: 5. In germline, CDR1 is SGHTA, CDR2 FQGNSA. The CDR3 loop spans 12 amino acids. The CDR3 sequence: CASSSNRGRLFF. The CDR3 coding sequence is TGTGCCAGCAGCTCTAACAGGGGGCGACTGTTTTTT.

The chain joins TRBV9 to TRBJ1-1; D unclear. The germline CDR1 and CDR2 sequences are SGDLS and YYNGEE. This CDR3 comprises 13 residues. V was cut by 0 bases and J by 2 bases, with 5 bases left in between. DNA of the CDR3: TGTGCCAGCAGCGTAGCCCTAAACACTGAAGCTTTCTTT. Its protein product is CASSVALNTEAFF.

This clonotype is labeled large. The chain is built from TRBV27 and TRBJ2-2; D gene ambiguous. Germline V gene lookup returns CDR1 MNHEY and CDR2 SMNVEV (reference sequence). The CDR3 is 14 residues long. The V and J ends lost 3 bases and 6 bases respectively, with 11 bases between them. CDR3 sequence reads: CASSLGSSPGELFF. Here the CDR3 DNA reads TGTGCCAGCAGTTTGGGAAGTAGTCCCGGGGAGCTGTTTTTT.

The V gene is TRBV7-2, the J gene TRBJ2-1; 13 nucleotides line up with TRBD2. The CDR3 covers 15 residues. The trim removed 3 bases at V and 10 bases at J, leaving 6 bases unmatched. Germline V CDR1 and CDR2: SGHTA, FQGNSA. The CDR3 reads CASSLRLAGGQEQFF. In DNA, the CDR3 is TGTGCCAGCAGCTTGAGACTAGCGGGGGGCCAGGAGCAGTTCTTC.

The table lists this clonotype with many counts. CDR3 bases: TGTGCCAGCAGCCCACCGGGACAGTACGCTTGGAATGAGCAGTTCTTC. This encodes CASSPPGQYAWNEQFF. V usage is TRBV7-2 and J usage is TRBJ2-1, with 7 bases matching TRBD1. V dropped 5 bases and J dropped 7; count of bases not matched to a gene: 14. CDR3 length: 16 amino acids. Germline V CDR1 and CDR2: SGHTA, FQGNSA.

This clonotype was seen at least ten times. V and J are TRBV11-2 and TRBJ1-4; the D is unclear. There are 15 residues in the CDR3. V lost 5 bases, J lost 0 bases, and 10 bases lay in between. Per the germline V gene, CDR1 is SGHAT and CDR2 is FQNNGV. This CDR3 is CASSEGWTTNEKLFF. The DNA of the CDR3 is TGTGCCAGCAGCGAGGGTTGGACAACTAATGAAAAACTGTTTTTT. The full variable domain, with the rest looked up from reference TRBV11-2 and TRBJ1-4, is EAGVAQSPRYKIIEKRQSVAFWCNPISGHATLYWYQQILGQGPKLLIQFQNNGVVDDSQLPKDRFSAERLKGVDSTLKIQPAKLEDSAVYLCASSEGWTTNEKLFFGSGTQLSVL.

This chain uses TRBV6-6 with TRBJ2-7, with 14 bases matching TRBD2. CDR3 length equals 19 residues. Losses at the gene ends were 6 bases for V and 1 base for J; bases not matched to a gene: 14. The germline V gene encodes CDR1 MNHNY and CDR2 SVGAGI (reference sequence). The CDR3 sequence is CASSDKGLAGALISYEQYF. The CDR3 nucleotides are TGTGCCAGCAGCGATAAGGGACTAGCGGGAGCGCTAATTTCCTACGAGCAGTACTTC.

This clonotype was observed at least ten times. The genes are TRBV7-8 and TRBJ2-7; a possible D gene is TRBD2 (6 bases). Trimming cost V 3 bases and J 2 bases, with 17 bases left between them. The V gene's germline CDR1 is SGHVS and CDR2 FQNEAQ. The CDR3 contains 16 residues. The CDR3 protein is CASSFGSRGWAYEQYF. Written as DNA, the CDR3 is TGTGCCAGCAGCTTCGGGTCCCGGGGGTGGGCCTACGAGCAGTACTTC.

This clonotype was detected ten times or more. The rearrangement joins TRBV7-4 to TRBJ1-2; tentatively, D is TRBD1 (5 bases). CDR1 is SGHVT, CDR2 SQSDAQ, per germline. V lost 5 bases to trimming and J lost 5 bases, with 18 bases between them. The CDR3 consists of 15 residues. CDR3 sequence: CASSAQGNLGYGYTF. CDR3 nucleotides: TGTGCCAGCAGCGCTCAGGGAAACCTGGGGTATGGCTACACCTTC.

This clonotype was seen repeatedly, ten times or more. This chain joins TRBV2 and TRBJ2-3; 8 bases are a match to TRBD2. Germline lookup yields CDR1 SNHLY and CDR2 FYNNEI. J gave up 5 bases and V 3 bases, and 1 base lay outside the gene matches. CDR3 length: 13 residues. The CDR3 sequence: CASSDGGEDTQYF. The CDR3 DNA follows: TGTGCCAGCAGTGACGGGGGGGAAGATACGCAGTATTTT.

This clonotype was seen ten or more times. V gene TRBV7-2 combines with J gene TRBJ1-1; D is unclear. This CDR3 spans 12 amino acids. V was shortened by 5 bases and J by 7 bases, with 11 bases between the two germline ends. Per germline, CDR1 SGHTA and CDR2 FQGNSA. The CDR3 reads CASSPGSFEAFF. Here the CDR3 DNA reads TGTGCCAGCAGCCCCGGGAGTTTTGAAGCTTTCTTT.

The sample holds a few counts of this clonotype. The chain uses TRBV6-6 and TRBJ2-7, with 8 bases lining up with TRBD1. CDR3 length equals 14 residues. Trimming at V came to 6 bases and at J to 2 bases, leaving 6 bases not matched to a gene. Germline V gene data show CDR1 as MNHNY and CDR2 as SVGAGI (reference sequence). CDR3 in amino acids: CASRPGQGPYEQYF. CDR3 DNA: TGTGCCAGCAGACCCGGACAGGGCCCCTACGAGCAGTACTTC.

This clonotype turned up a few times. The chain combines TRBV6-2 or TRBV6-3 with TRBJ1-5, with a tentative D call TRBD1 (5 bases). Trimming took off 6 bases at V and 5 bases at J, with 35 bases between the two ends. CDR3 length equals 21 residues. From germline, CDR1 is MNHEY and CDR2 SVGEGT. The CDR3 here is CASRPGFGTAGPRLLHQPQHF. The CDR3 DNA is TGTGCCAGCAGACCAGGGTTTGGGACCGCCGGGCCTCGGTTATTGCATCAGCCCCAGCATTTT.

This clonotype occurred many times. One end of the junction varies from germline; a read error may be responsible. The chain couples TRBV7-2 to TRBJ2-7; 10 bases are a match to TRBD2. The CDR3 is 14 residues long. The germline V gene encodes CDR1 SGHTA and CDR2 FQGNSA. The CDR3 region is CASTLTSGAYEQYF. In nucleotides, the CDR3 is TGTGCCAGCACCTTAACTAGCGGGGCATACGAGCAGTACTTC. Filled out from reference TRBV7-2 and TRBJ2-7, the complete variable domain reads GAGVSQSPSNKVTEKGKDVELRCDPISGHTALYWYRQSLGQGLEFLIYFQGNSAPDKSGLPSDRFSAERTGGSVSTLTIQRTQQEDSAVYLCASTLTSGAYEQYFGPGTRLTVT.

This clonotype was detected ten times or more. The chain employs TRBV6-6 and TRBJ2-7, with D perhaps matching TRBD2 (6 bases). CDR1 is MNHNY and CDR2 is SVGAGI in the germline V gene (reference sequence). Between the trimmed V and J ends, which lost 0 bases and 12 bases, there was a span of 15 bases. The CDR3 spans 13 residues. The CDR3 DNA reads TGTGCCAGCAGTTACTCGGTTACGGGCGGGATGTACTTC. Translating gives CASSYSVTGGMYF.

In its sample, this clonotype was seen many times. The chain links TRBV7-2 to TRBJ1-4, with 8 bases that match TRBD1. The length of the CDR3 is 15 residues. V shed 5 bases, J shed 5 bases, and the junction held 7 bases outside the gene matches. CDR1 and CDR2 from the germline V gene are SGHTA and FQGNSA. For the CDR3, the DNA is TGTGCCAGCAGCGAACGGGACAGGCCGAATGAAAAACTGTTTTTT. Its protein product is CASSERDRPNEKLFF.

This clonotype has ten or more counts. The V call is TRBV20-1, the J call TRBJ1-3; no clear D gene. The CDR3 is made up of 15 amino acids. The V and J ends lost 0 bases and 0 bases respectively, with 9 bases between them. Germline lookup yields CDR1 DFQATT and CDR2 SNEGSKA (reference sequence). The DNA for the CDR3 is TGCAGTGCTAGAGATAGGAGGATCTCTGGAAACACCATATATTTT. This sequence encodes CSARDRRISGNTIYF.

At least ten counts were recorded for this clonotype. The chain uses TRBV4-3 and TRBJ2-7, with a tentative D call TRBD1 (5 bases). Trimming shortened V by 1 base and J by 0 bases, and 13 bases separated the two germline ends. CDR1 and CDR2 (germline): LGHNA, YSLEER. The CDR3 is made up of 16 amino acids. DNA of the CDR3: TGCGCCAGCAGCCAAGGGACCTGGGGCAGCTCCTACGAGCAGTACTTC. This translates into CASSQGTWGSSYEQYF.

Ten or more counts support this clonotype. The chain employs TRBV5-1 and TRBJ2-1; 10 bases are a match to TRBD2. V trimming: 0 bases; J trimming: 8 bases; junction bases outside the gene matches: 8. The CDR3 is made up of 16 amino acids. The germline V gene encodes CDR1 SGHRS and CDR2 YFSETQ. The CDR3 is CASSLASGSHRDEQFF. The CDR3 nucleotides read TGCGCCAGCAGCTTGGCTAGCGGGAGTCACAGGGATGAGCAGTTCTTC.

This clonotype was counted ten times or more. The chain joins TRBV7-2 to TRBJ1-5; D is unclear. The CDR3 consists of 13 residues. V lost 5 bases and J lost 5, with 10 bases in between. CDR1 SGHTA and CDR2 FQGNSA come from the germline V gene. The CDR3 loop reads CASSPSRHQPQHF. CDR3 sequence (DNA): TGTGCCAGCAGCCCCTCGCGTCATCAGCCCCAGCATTTT.

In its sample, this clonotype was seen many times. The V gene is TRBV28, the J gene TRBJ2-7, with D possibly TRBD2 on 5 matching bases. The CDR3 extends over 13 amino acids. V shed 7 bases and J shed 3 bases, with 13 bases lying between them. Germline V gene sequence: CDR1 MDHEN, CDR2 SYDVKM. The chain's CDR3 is CASNNLRGYEQYF. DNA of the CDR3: TGTGCCAGCAACAACTTACGGGGCTACGAGCAGTACTTC.

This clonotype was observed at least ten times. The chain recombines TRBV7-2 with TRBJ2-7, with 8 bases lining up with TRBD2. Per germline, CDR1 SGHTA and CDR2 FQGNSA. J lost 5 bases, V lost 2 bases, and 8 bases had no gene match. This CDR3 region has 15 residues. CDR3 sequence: CASSLFQAGVNEQYF. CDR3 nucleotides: TGTGCCAGCAGCTTATTTCAAGCGGGAGTGAACGAGCAGTACTTC.

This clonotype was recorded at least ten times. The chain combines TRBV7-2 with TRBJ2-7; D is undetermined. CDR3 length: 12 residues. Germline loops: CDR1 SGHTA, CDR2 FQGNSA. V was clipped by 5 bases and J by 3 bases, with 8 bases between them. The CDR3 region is CASSNTHYEQYF. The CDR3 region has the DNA TGTGCCAGCAGCAACACCCACTACGAGCAGTACTTC.

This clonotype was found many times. As DNA, the CDR3 is TGTGCCAGCAGCTTCGGGCCTAATGAAAAACTGTTTTTT. As protein: CASSFGPNEKLFF. J is TRBJ1-4 and V is TRBV7-9; D gene ambiguous. This CDR3 has 13 amino acids. V lost 3 bases, J lost 3 bases, and 5 bases lay in between. The germline gives CDR1 SEHNR, CDR2 FQNEAQ (reference sequence).

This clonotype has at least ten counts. This chain's CDR3 is CSVEIGASLTDTQYF. In nucleotides, the CDR3 is TGCAGCGTTGAAATCGGGGCTAGTCTCACAGATACGCAGTATTTT. The chain employs TRBV29-1 and TRBJ2-3, with D possibly called TRBD1 or TRBD2 (5 bases each). The CDR3 spans 15 residues. CDR1 SQVTM and CDR2 ANQGSEA come from the germline V gene. Trimming removed 2 bases from V and 2 bases from J, with 14 bases in between.

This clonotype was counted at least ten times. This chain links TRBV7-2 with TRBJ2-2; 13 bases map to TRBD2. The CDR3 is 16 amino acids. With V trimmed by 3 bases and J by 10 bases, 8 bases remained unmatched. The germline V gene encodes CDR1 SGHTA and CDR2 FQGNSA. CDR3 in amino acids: CASSFRTSGGLVELFF. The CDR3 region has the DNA TGTGCCAGCAGCTTCCGGACTAGCGGGGGCCTCGTGGAGCTGTTTTTT.

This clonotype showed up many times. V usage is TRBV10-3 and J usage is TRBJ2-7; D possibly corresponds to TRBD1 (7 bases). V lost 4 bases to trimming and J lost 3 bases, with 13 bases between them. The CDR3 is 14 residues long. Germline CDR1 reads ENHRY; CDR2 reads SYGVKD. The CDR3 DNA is TGTGCCATCAGTGTCGGCAGGGGGGTCTACGAGCAGTACTTC. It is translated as CAISVGRGVYEQYF.

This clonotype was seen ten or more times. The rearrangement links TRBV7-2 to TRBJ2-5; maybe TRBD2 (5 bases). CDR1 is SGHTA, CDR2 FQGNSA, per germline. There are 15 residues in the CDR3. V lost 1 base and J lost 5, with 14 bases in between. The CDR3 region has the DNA TGTGCCAGCAGCTTAGACCGAGGGTCGGGGGAGACCCAGTACTTC. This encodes CASSLDRGSGETQYF.